The present T cell receptor beta chain was sequenced within a study of glioma-infiltrating T cells after dendritic cell vaccination. Study information: Patients had newly diagnosed or recurrent glioblastoma and received dendritic cell vaccines. Dendritic cells derived from monocytes and pulsed with autologous tumor lysate formed the vaccine.

Primers: 60 V beta forward and 13 J beta reverse. TCRdb keeps only in-frame clones here, not all; method: immunoSEQ multiplex PCR. The table includes 75,000 to 85,000 clones, about nine tenths detected once. The time point: after dendritic cell vaccination, including at tumor progression/relapse. Fresh-frozen tumor tissue and more than two years of survival data were available for all. This material consisted of blood, taken after dendritic cell vaccination. The origin of this receptor is a human donor with glioblastoma.

CDR3 bases: TGTGCCAGCAGCCTGGGCCTAGCGGGATACGCAGATACGCAGTATTTT. Its protein is CASSLGLAGYADTQYF. The rearrangement uses TRBV7-9 and TRBJ2-3, with 9 bases that match TRBD2. Germline V lookup: CDR1 SEHNR, CDR2 FQNEAQ (reference sequence). V was clipped by 5 bases and J by 4 bases; unmatched bases: 10. This CDR3 contains 16 residues.